This TCR beta chain was documented in a study of blood T cell repertoires in COVID-19. Overall study: The United States, Italy and Spain provided the acute and convalescent COVID-19 samples. The cDNA or gDNA used as material had been derived from T cells, B-cell-depleted T cells, or PBMCs.

Sequencing used immunoSEQ multiplex PCR; TCRdb keeps in-frame clones, though not all of them. The table records some 150,000 clones, around four fifths of them present only once. Losses at the gene ends were 5 bases for V and 0 bases for J; bases not matched to a gene: 4. The CDR3 is made up of 15 amino acids. Germline lookup yields CDR1 MNHEY and CDR2 SMNVEV (reference sequence). Donors were grouped by their self-reported clinical history. The sequenced material came from PBMCs or T cells enriched from blood (not recorded which). This receptor was obtained from a middle-aged woman who had recovered from COVID-19. The rearrangement joins TRBV27 to TRBJ1-3; 7 nucleotides agree with TRBD1. The CDR3 DNA sequence: TGTGCCAGCAGTCCCGGGACAGTCTCTGGAAACACCATATATTTT. Translation: CASSPGTVSGNTIYF.